These 27 T cell receptor beta chains were sequenced from one sample in a study of T cells in Graves' hyperthyroidism and ophthalmopathy. TCR beta CDR3 region amplification was performed from RNA transcripts. In the first-round RT-PCR of the TCR CDR3, the HTBI primer set was used. TCRdb processed the multiplex PCR reads anew with MiXCR; each CDR3 protein has one entry. The data hold hundreds of thousands of distinct CDR3 sequences, with 38% observed a single time. Sequences were obtained from blood. These receptors came from a young man with Graves' hyperthyroidism.

The V and J genes are TRBV20-1 and TRBJ1-6, with TRBD1 matching over 8 bases. The length of the CDR3 is 14 residues. Germline V gene data show CDR1 as DFQATT and CDR2 as SNEGSKA (reference sequence). Unmatched junction bases numbered 9, after V lost 5 bases and J lost 9 bases. The chain's CDR3 is CSAPTAGGGSPLHF. The CDR3 coding sequence is TGCAGTGCTCCTACTGCAGGGGGCGGTTCACCCCTCCACTTT.

This clonotype was seen only a few times. The rearrangement links TRBV6-5 to TRBJ1-6; no clear D. Germline V lookup: CDR1 MNHEY, CDR2 SVGAGI. Trimming took off 7 bases at V and 14 bases at J, with 24 bases between the two ends. CDR3 size: 15 residues. Here the CDR3 DNA reads TGTGCCAGCACCCTTTTGGGCTCCACAGTCTCGACCCTCCACTTT. Encoded protein: CASTLLGSTVSTLHF.

The gene calls are TRBV2 and TRBJ2-1; TRBD1 aligns across 9 bases. CDR3 length equals 14 residues. The trim removed 2 bases at V and 6 bases at J, leaving 2 bases unmatched. Germline lookup yields CDR1 SNHLY and CDR2 FYNNEI. This chain's CDR3 is CASSETDRGNEQFF. CDR3 in DNA: TGTGCCAGCAGTGAAACGGACAGGGGCAATGAGCAGTTCTTC.

This clonotype was counted at least ten times. J is TRBJ1-2 and V is TRBV20-1; TRBD1 matches 7 bases. The CDR3 length is 13 residues. Germline values: CDR1 DFQATT, CDR2 SNEGSKA (reference sequence). The V segment lost 2 bases and the J segment 8 bases; nucleotides outside the gene matches: 8. DNA for the CDR3: TGCAGTGCTAGATACGACAGGGCGGGAGGCTACACCTTC. Protein product: CSARYDRAGGYTF.

The chain has TRBV5-4 and TRBJ1-1; unclear D gene. The CDR3 length is 15 residues. Per the germline V gene, CDR1 is SGHNT and CDR2 is YYREEE (reference sequence). The V end was cut by 2 bases, the J end by 7 bases, with 18 bases between. The CDR3 DNA follows: TGTGCCAGCAGCTTCCCCGGGGAGGGAGCGGGTGAAGCTTTCTTT. Protein: CASSFPGEGAGEAFF.

The rearrangement links TRBV6-1 to TRBJ2-2; D not resolved. The CDR3 extends over 12 amino acids. Trimming removed 4 bases from V and 7 bases from J, with 7 bases in between. Germline V gives CDR1 MNHNS, CDR2 SASEGT. CDR3 residues: CASSGINGELFF. In DNA, the CDR3 is TGTGCCAGCAGTGGAATTAACGGGGAGCTGTTTTTT.

As concerns this clonotype: A much larger clonotype is one base distant, so this may be a read error. No conserved phenylalanine or tryptophan ends this CDR3, so it is likely a read error. V usage is TRBV7-8 and J usage is TRBJ1-1; tentative D call: TRBD1 (6 bases). V shed 1 base and J shed 1 base, with 10 bases lying between them. Germline CDR1 and CDR2: SGHVS and FQNEAQ. This CDR3 region has 15 residues. CDR3 nucleotides: TGTGCCAGCAGCTTAGATGCAGGGGCGAACACTGAAGCTTTCCTT. Protein sequence: CASSLDAGANTEAFL.

A note on this clonotype: At one of its ends the junction is not consistent with the germline gene, which may arise from a read error. The gene calls are TRBV20-1 and TRBJ1-5; 8 positions agree with TRBD1. CDR1 is DFQATT, CDR2 SNEGSKA, per germline (reference sequence). The CDR3 totals 13 residues. This CDR3 reads CSASPGGNEPQHF. CDR3 nucleotides: TGCAGTGCTAGTCCAGGGGGCAATGAGCCCCAGCATTTT.

The V gene is TRBV6-1, the J gene TRBJ2-2; D is perhaps TRBD1 or TRBD2 (5 bases each). V was clipped by 4 bases and J by 7 bases, with 16 bases between them. CDR1 is MNHNS, CDR2 SASEGT, per germline. The CDR3 is 15 residues long. This CDR3 is CASSVSDGGNGELFF. The CDR3, as DNA: TGTGCCAGCAGTGTTTCTGATGGGGGTAACGGGGAGCTGTTTTTT.

This clonotype has a count of ten or more. The rearrangement links TRBV2 to TRBJ1-6, with TRBD1 identical over 8 bases. CDR3 size: 15 residues. V trimming: 1 base; J trimming: 7 bases; junction bases outside the gene matches: 3. Germline V CDR1 and CDR2: SNHLY, FYNNEI. CDR3 residues: CASSEEQGGNSPLHF. The CDR3 region has the DNA TGTGCCAGCAGTGAAGAACAGGGGGGCAATTCACCCCTCCACTTT.

This clonotype appeared many times. CDR3 in amino acids: CASSPTGSWEKLFF. Written as DNA, the CDR3 is TGTGCCAGCAGTCCGACGGGTTCGTGGGAAAAACTGTTTTTT. The rearrangement uses TRBV12-3 or TRBV12-4 and TRBJ1-4; no clear D. Trimming shortened V by 5 bases and J by 8 bases, and 15 bases separated the two germline ends. The CDR3 runs 14 residues.

This clonotype was detected only a few times. This chain's CDR3 is CSARVTAMNTEAFF. The CDR3 nucleotides read TGCAGTGCTAGAGTAACAGCGATGAACACTGAAGCTTTCTTT. V is TRBV20-1 and J is TRBJ1-1, with D hard to call. V lost 1 base and J 0 bases, leaving 9 bases between the germline ends. In germline, CDR1 is DFQATT, CDR2 SNEGSKA (reference sequence). This CDR3 contains 14 residues.

This clonotype has a handful of counts. The chain employs TRBV6-6 and TRBJ1-1, with D possibly being TRBD1 (5 bases). Trimming stripped 6 bases from V and 4 bases from J, with 18 bases between. Germline CDR1 is MNHNY and CDR2 is SVGAGI (reference sequence). This CDR3 spans 15 amino acids. CDR3: CASSPGPLRRTEAFF. Written as DNA, the CDR3 is TGTGCCAGCAGCCCGGGACCTCTGCGGCGCACTGAAGCTTTCTTT.

A few counts support this clonotype. This rearrangement joins TRBV4-2 to TRBJ1-1; a possible D gene is TRBD1 (5 bases). V lost 0 bases, J lost 0 bases, and 11 bases lay in between. The CDR3 is 16 residues long. Germline V gene sequence: CDR1 LGHNA, CDR2 YNFKEQ. The CDR3 nucleotides are TGTGCCAGCAGCCAAGATAGTGGCAGGGTGAACACTGAAGCTTTCTTT. Amino acid sequence: CASSQDSGRVNTEAFF.

The J gene is TRBJ2-5, the V gene TRBV15; D not certain. Germline V gene lookup returns CDR1 LNHNV and CDR2 YYDKDF (reference sequence). This CDR3 is 16 amino acids long. Trimming left V 2 bases short and J 1 base short, with 14 bases between. CDR3 DNA sequence: TGTGCCACCAGCAGACGCGCCATGGGCCCCCAAGAGACCCAGTACTTC. Protein sequence: CATSRRAMGPQETQYF. Based on the CDR3 plus reference TRBV15 and TRBJ2-5, the full variable domain is DAMVIQNPRYQVTQFGKPVTLSCSQTLNHNVMYWYQQKSSQAPKLLFHYYDKDFNNEADTPDNFQSRRPNTSFCFLDIRSPGLGDTAMYLCATSRRAMGPQETQYFGPGTRLLVL.

This clonotype was picked up many times. The chain couples TRBV19 to TRBJ1-5; D is ambiguous. The V end was cut by 6 bases, the J end by 2 bases, with 11 bases between. Germline V gives CDR1 LNHDA, CDR2 SQIVND (reference sequence). The CDR3 has 14 residues. The CDR3 sequence is CASRGTLGNQPQHF. The CDR3 coding sequence is TGTGCCAGTAGAGGAACGCTGGGCAATCAGCCCCAGCATTTT.

This clonotype was seen repeatedly, ten times or more. The rearrangement uses TRBV20-1 and TRBJ1-5; no clear D. Trimming took off 3 bases at V and 0 bases at J, with 12 bases between the two ends. This CDR3 is 15 amino acids long. In germline, CDR1 is DFQATT, CDR2 SNEGSKA (reference sequence). CDR3 region: CSARAALFSNQPQHF. DNA for the CDR3: TGCAGTGCTAGGGCCGCACTGTTTAGCAATCAGCCCCAGCATTTT.

As for this clonotype: Possible read error: a much larger clone is one base away. The chain uses TRBV11-3 and TRBJ1-2; 8 nucleotides line up with TRBD1. V lost 7 bases, J lost 7 bases, and 11 bases stayed unmatched. The CDR3 totals 14 residues. From germline, CDR1 is SGHNT and CDR2 YENEEA. This chain's CDR3 is CASNGQGVDCGYTF. The CDR3 bases are TGTGCCAGCAATGGACAGGGCGTGGACTGTGGCTACACCTTC. Full variable domain (outside the CDR3, taken from reference TRBV11-3 and TRBJ1-2): EAGVVQSPRYKIIEKKQPVAFWCNPISGHNTLYWYLQNLGQGPELLIRYENEEAVDDSQLPKDRFSAERLKGVDSTLKIQPAELGDSAVYLCASNGQGVDCGYTFGSGTRLTVV.

As for this clonotype: A much larger clone is a single base away; this may be a read error. The conserved final phenylalanine or tryptophan is absent from the CDR3, which likely points to a read error. The chain links TRBV7-9 to TRBJ2-7, with TRBD1 matching over 7 bases. CDR1 SEHNR and CDR2 FQNEAQ come from the germline V gene (reference sequence). The CDR3 runs 13 residues. J gave up 5 bases and V 4 bases, and 5 bases lay outside the gene matches. The chain's CDR3 is CASSSRDRDEQYL. The CDR3 region has the DNA TGTGCCAGCAGCTCACGAGACAGGGACGAGCAGTACCTC.

V and J are TRBV7-2 and TRBJ1-1; D is undetermined. Germline-derived CDR1 and CDR2 are SGHTA and FQGNSA. This CDR3 is 14 amino acids long. V lost 3 bases and J lost 1, with 9 bases in between. CDR3 nucleotides: TGTGCCAGCAGCTTTGGCGGCCAGAACACTGAAGCTTTCTTT. This codes for CASSFGGQNTEAFF.

Notes on this clonotype: This may stem from a read error, because a much larger clone lies one nucleotide away. The CDR3 DNA sequence: TGTGCCAGCATGGACTCAGAGGCCCAGTACTTC. Translated, it gives CASMDSEAQYF. The chain uses TRBV5-8 and TRBJ2-5; D possibly corresponds to TRBD2 (5 bases). The germline gives CDR1 SGHTS, CDR2 YDEGEE. The CDR3 has 11 amino acids.

The rearrangement uses TRBV7-2 and TRBJ1-2, with D possibly being TRBD1 (5 bases). V shed 3 bases and J shed 3 bases, with 14 bases lying between them. Germline-derived CDR1 and CDR2 are SGHTA and FQGNSA. This CDR3 has 15 amino acids. This chain's CDR3 is CASSFTKMGDYGYTF. In nucleotides, the CDR3 is TGTGCCAGCAGCTTTACCAAGATGGGGGACTATGGCTACACCTTC.

The chain joins TRBV5-1 to TRBJ2-7; D is possibly TRBD1 (5 bases). Trimming shortened V by 7 bases and J by 2 bases, and 19 bases separated the two germline ends. This CDR3 spans 15 amino acids. The germline V gene has CDR1 SGHRS and CDR2 YFSETQ. As DNA, the CDR3 is TGCGCCAGCGCAAAACAGGCAGCAAATCCCTACGAGCAGTACTTC. This encodes CASAKQAANPYEQYF.

At least ten counts were recorded for this clonotype. The J gene is TRBJ2-2, the V gene TRBV14, with 14 positions matching TRBD2. The CDR3 is 17 amino acids. Germline CDR1 is SGHDN and CDR2 is FVKESK. The V and J ends lost 2 bases and 8 bases, in that order; junction bases with no gene match: 7. CDR3 sequence reads: CASSQLLGLAGEGELFF. DNA for the CDR3: TGTGCCAGCAGCCAACTGCTGGGACTAGCGGGAGAGGGGGAGCTGTTTTTT.

This clonotype appeared a few times. J is TRBJ1-1 and V is TRBV6-5; TRBD1 matches at 9 bases. Trimming took 5 bases from V and 7 from J; bases not matched to a gene: 11. The CDR3 covers 15 residues. Germline V lookup: CDR1 MNHEY, CDR2 SVGAGI. DNA of the CDR3: TGTGCCAGCAGTGTCCTACCGGGACAGGGATATGAAGCTTTCTTT. It yields the protein CASSVLPGQGYEAFF.

Details on this clonotype: It may be a read error: a sequence one base away is much more abundant. This sequence joins TRBV7-9 and TRBJ1-1; D ambiguous. Per germline, CDR1 SEHNR and CDR2 FQNEAQ (reference sequence). Trimming pared 5 bases from V and 4 bases from J, leaving 8 bases between. The CDR3 is 12 amino acids. The CDR3 DNA follows: TGTGCCAGCAGCGGGTGGGGCACTGAAGCTTTCTTT. Translated: CASSGWGTEAFF.

V usage is TRBV7-2 and J usage is TRBJ2-3; TRBD2 matches 9 bases. The CDR3 extends over 16 amino acids. Germline CDR1 is SGHTA and CDR2 is FQGNSA. The ends lost 4 bases at V and 0 bases at J; junction bases unmatched: 5. In DNA, the CDR3 is TGTGCCAGCAGCTGGGCTAGCGGGGTGAGCACAGATACGCAGTATTTT. Translated: CASSWASGVSTDTQYF.